Here is one TCR beta chain with its context. J lost 0 bases, V lost 4 bases, and 6 bases had no gene match. CDR3 length equals 15 residues. Germline V gives CDR1 SGDLS, CDR2 YYNGEE. The data stem from a study of blood T cell repertoires in COVID-19. The protocol was immunoSEQ multiplex PCR, while the TCRdb copy is restricted to in-frame clones and leaves out a portion. The sample records some 300,000 clones, roughly 89% being singletons. The origin of this receptor is a woman aged 18-35 years with acute COVID-19. The chain is built from TRBV9 and TRBJ1-2; 7 bases match TRBD1. Sequenced input: PBMCs or T cells enriched from blood (not recorded which). The CDR3 reads CASSIRDRSNYGYTF. CDR3 DNA: TGTGCCAGCAGCATACGGGACAGATCTAACTATGGCTACACCTTC.